The 8 T cell receptor beta chains below all came from one sample that was sequenced in a study of T cell responses to AZD1222 COVID-19 vaccine (dated by TCRdb to the early 2020s). The label giving this sample's time point can be read as: baseline before first vaccination. Preparation of the library involved the immunoSEQ multiplex PCR assay. As stored in TCRdb, this immuneACCESS dataset retains in-frame rearrangements with V and J assigned. A fraction of the clones does not appear; measured against another copy, unresolved V genes explain less than half of the discrepancy, and the remainder lacks a known reason. The sample includes 130,000 or so clones, with 85% to 95% observed a single time. The ten most abundant clones make up approximately 1.6% of the sample. Sequencing was performed on peripheral blood, taken on day 0 of AZD1222 vaccination. Every receptor here comes from an adult in good health.

This rearrangement joins TRBV6-5 to TRBJ1-1; a possible D gene is TRBD1 (5 bases). The CDR3 is 13 residues long. The germline CDR1 and CDR2 sequences are MNHEY and SVGAGI. Trimming took 0 bases from V and 6 from J, leaving 8 bases between them. The CDR3 sequence: CASSYSLGPEAFF. CDR3 nucleotide sequence: TGTGCCAGCAGTTACTCCTTGGGGCCTGAAGCTTTCTTT.

V and J are TRBV7-8 and TRBJ2-5; TRBD1 aligns across 7 bases. The CDR3 has 14 amino acids. V shed 0 bases and J 4 bases; nucleotides not matched to a gene: 2. Germline V gives CDR1 SGHVS, CDR2 FQNEAQ. CDR3: CASSLADRVETQYF. The CDR3, as DNA: TGTGCCAGCAGCTTAGCCGACAGGGTAGAGACCCAGTACTTC.

This sequence joins TRBV12-5 and TRBJ2-7, with 9 bases identical to TRBD1. From germline, CDR1 is LGHNT and CDR2 FRNRAP. The CDR3 is 16 residues long. With V trimmed by 2 bases and J by 4 bases, 9 bases remained unmatched. The CDR3 spells CASGLFVTGGAYEQYF. The CDR3, as DNA: TGTGCTAGTGGTTTGTTTGTTACAGGGGGCGCGTACGAGCAGTACTTC.

This chain joins TRBV6-5 and TRBJ1-4; 10 positions agree with TRBD1. The V gene end was trimmed by 9 bases and the J gene end by 8 bases; junction bases not matched to a gene: 9. Germline assignment: CDR1 MNHEY and CDR2 SVGAGI. This CDR3 is 14 amino acids long. CDR3 nucleotide sequence: TGTGCCAGTAACTCCGACAGGGGGCTAGAAAAACTGTTTTTT. Its translation is CASNSDRGLEKLFF.

This chain joins TRBV3-1 (or the pseudogene TRBV3-2) and TRBJ1-4, with a possible D match to TRBD1 (5 bases). The CDR3 has 18 residues. The germline V gene has CDR1 LGHDT and CDR2 YNNKEL (reference sequence). V gave up 4 bases and J gave up 0 bases, with 18 bases separating them. The CDR3 protein is CASSPQGGDRATNEKLFF. CDR3 in DNA: TGTGCCAGCAGCCCTCAGGGCGGGGACCGTGCAACTAATGAAAAACTGTTTTTT.

The rearrangement joins TRBV7-8 to TRBJ1-5; weak D call: TRBD1 (5 bases). CDR3 length: 17 amino acids. V gave up 4 bases and J gave up 1 base, with 17 bases separating them. Germline V gene sequence: CDR1 SGHVS, CDR2 FQNEAQ. CDR3 in DNA: TGTGCCAGCAGCTCTAGGGCTCGGGGGGGGAGCAATCAGCCCCAGCATTTT. It is translated as CASSSRARGGSNQPQHF.

This chain joins TRBV6-5 and TRBJ2-7; TRBD2 matches at 14 bases. J lost 6 bases, V lost 8 bases, and 3 bases had no gene match. CDR1 and CDR2 (germline): MNHEY, SVGAGI. This CDR3 region has 13 residues. CDR3 nucleotide sequence: TGTGCCAGCCAAGGACTAGCGGGAGGCGAGCAGTACTTC. Translating gives CASQGLAGGEQYF.

CDR3 region: CAWRMGGLHEQYF. CDR3 bases: TGTGCCTGGAGGATGGGGGGCTTGCACGAGCAGTACTTC. The chain has TRBV30 and TRBJ2-7; either TRBD1 or TRBD2 may fit D (6 bases each). V dropped 3 bases and J dropped 5 bases, with 14 bases sitting between them. The CDR3 is made up of 13 amino acids. CDR1 and CDR2 from the germline V gene are GTSNPN and SVGIG (reference sequence).